This T cell receptor (beta chain) originates from a study of CD8 T cells in Susac syndrome. RNA in amounts of roughly 0.45 to 1 ug was reverse transcribed with random hexamers. TCRdb re-derived calls from the immunoSEQ multiplex PCR reads in MiXCR, one entry per CDR3 protein. The table has 90,000 to 150,000 distinct CDR3 sequences, nearly 95% seen once. Per germline, CDR1 MNHNY and CDR2 SVGAGI (reference sequence). Trimming took 6 bases from V and 2 from J, leaving 15 bases between them. The CDR3 length is 15 residues. Material: CD4+ T cells from PBMCs. The receptor was derived from a human donor in good health. The V and J genes are TRBV6-6 and TRBJ2-3; D is perhaps TRBD2 (7 bases). CDR3 in DNA: TGTGCCAGCAGGGAGGGAGGGGGATTCACAGATACGCAGTATTTT. As protein: CASREGGGFTDTQYF.